One and the same sample provided the 16 T cell receptor beta chains below, sequenced in a study of vaccination effects on CD4 cells after COVID-19. This table comes from immunoSEQ multiplex PCR, and its TCRdb copy is limited to in-frame clones, with some not included. The sample consists of 20,000 to 25,000 clones, around three quarters of them appearing once. Sequencing was preceded by expansion of antigen-specific CD4+ T cells with viral peptide pools in the ViraFEST assay. Culturing for roughly 9 days preceded CD4+ T cell isolation. Vaccinated recipients, who were negative for nucleocapsid antibodies, had no history of SARS-CoV-2 infection. The antigens of these receptors remain unknown. Specimen: CD4+ T cells from PBMCs cultured with HCoV-NL63 spike peptides, collected before COVID-19 vaccination. These receptors came from a human donor who received a COVID-19 vaccine.

The chain carries TRBV25-1 and TRBJ2-5; 12 bases line up with TRBD2. From germline, CDR1 is MGHDK and CDR2 SYGVNS. The CDR3 is 16 amino acids. Losses at the gene ends were 2 bases for V and 7 bases for J; bases not matched to a gene: 8. The CDR3 reads CASSEPGGLAGMTQYF. As DNA, the CDR3 is TGTGCCAGCAGTGAACCCGGAGGACTAGCGGGGATGACCCAGTACTTC.

This clone has a handful of counts. The rearrangement joins TRBV6-4 to TRBJ2-2, with TRBD1 identical over 12 bases. V dropped 5 bases and J dropped 7; count of bases not matched to a gene: 5. CDR1 and CDR2 (germline): MRHNA, SNTAGT. The CDR3 has 15 residues. CDR3 sequence reads: CASSLGQGANGELFF. CDR3 bases: TGTGCCAGCAGTTTGGGACAGGGGGCGAACGGGGAGCTGTTTTTT.

The chain couples TRBV6-1 to TRBJ2-7; D unclear. Trimming cost V 2 bases and J 5 bases, with 13 bases left between them. Per germline, CDR1 MNHNS and CDR2 SASEGT. The CDR3 is 14 residues long. The CDR3 sequence: CASSELRLENEQYF. The CDR3 DNA sequence: TGTGCCAGCAGTGAATTGCGCCTAGAGAACGAGCAGTACTTC.

V is TRBV3-1 (or the pseudogene TRBV3-2) and J is TRBJ2-2; a possible D gene is TRBD2 (6 bases). Germline CDR1 is LGHDT and CDR2 is YNNKEL (reference sequence). This CDR3 comprises 17 residues. V lost 2 bases and J lost 1, with 14 bases in between. The CDR3 sequence is CASSQYQGLQNTGELFF. The CDR3 DNA reads TGTGCCAGCAGCCAATATCAGGGACTCCAGAACACCGGGGAGCTGTTTTTT.

The V gene is TRBV19, the J gene TRBJ2-7, with 7 bases aligning to TRBD1. V was clipped by 3 bases and J by 6 bases; unmatched bases: 5. Germline loops: CDR1 LNHDA, CDR2 SQIVND (reference sequence). The CDR3 sequence is 13 residues long. The CDR3 bases are TGTGCCAGTAGTATCGACAGGGCCAGCGAGCAGTACTTC. Translating gives CASSIDRASEQYF.

The J gene is TRBJ2-1, the V gene TRBV3-1 (or the pseudogene TRBV3-2); D is undetermined. The V gene lost 1 base and the J gene lost 3 bases, with 13 bases spanning the gap. Germline V gene lookup returns CDR1 LGHDT and CDR2 YNNKEL (reference sequence). This CDR3 comprises 16 residues. CDR3 DNA: TGTGCCAGCAGCCAAGGGGATGGGTTCGGCTACAATGAGCAGTTCTTC. It translates to CASSQGDGFGYNEQFF.

The table lists this clone with a few counts. J is TRBJ2-7 and V is TRBV6-5; the D is unclear. This CDR3 has 14 amino acids. The V gene lost 5 bases and the J gene lost 4 bases, with 15 bases spanning the gap. The germline CDR1 and CDR2 sequences are MNHEY and SVGAGI. CDR3 region: CASSPRRTFYEQYF. Here the CDR3 DNA reads TGTGCCAGCAGTCCGAGACGGACGTTTTACGAGCAGTACTTC.

A few counts support this clone. The J gene is TRBJ2-3, the V gene TRBV3-1 (or the pseudogene TRBV3-2), with D unclear. The CDR3 is 15 amino acids. V shed 1 base and J shed 10 bases, with 18 bases lying between them. Germline CDR1 LGHDT, CDR2 YNNKEL (reference sequence). The CDR3 DNA reads as TGTGCCAGCAGCCAAGCCCAAGGTAATCGTCAGGCGCAGTATTTT. Protein product: CASSQAQGNRQAQYF.

This CDR3 is CASSVGTGLETQYF. The CDR3 nucleotides read TGTGCCAGCAGCGTCGGGACAGGCCTAGAGACCCAGTACTTC. V is TRBV9 and J is TRBJ2-5, with 8 positions matching TRBD1. After removal of 2 bases from V and 4 bases from J, the junction contained 4 bases not matched to a gene. The germline V gene encodes CDR1 SGDLS and CDR2 YYNGEE. The CDR3 totals 14 residues.

This chain joins TRBV9 and TRBJ1-1; D might be TRBD1 (5 bases). The V gene lost 3 bases and the J gene lost 11 bases, with 14 bases spanning the gap. The CDR3 sequence is 12 residues long. Germline V gene lookup returns CDR1 SGDLS and CDR2 YYNGEE. The CDR3 region is CASSAPARGAFF. CDR3 nucleotides: TGTGCCAGCAGCGCTCCGGCCCGGGGCGCTTTCTTT.

The V call is TRBV6-5, the J call TRBJ1-2; D might be TRBD1 (6 bases). The CDR3 totals 13 residues. Trimming pared 6 bases from V and 3 bases from J, leaving 11 bases between. The germline gives CDR1 MNHEY, CDR2 SVGAGI. CDR3 sequence: CASRGAGYYGYTF. The CDR3 bases are TGTGCCAGCAGGGGGGCCGGGTACTATGGCTACACCTTC.

This chain connects TRBV5-4 to TRBJ2-7, with D possibly matching TRBD2 (6 bases). Trimming cost V 1 base and J 9 bases, with 14 bases left between them. This CDR3 has 13 residues. Germline CDR1 reads SGHNT; CDR2 reads YYREEE (reference sequence). The CDR3 coding sequence is TGTGCCAGCAGCTTGAGTGGGACTCCTCGGCAGTACTTC. Its protein is CASSLSGTPRQYF.

This clone has more than one count but fewer than ten. The chain joins TRBV9 to TRBJ2-2, with a weak D call TRBD2 (5 bases). Trimming shortened V by 2 bases and J by 4 bases, and 15 bases separated the two germline ends. Per germline, CDR1 SGDLS and CDR2 YYNGEE. The CDR3 sequence is 16 residues long. The CDR3 spells CASSVTDRLPTGELFF. The CDR3 nucleotides are TGTGCCAGCAGCGTCACAGATAGACTACCCACCGGGGAGCTGTTTTTT.

The V and J genes are TRBV29-1 and TRBJ2-5; no clear D. CDR3 length equals 14 residues. The V end lost 4 bases, the J end lost 5 bases, and 17 bases lay between the germline ends. Germline CDR1 and CDR2: SQVTM and ANQGSEA. The DNA for the CDR3 is TGCAGCGTTGGGCGTCCGCCCGGGTGGGAGACCCAGTACTTC. It encodes CSVGRPPGWETQYF.

The chain joins TRBV15 to TRBJ2-5; 13 bases are a match to TRBD2. With V trimmed by 4 bases and J by 1 base, 3 bases remained unmatched. From germline, CDR1 is LNHNV and CDR2 YYDKDF (reference sequence). There are 16 residues in the CDR3. CDR3 loop: CATSKGTSGIQETQYF. The DNA for the CDR3 is TGTGCCACCAGCAAAGGGACTAGCGGGATCCAAGAGACCCAGTACTTC.

The chain carries TRBV6-2 or TRBV6-3 and TRBJ2-1; D is unresolved. The length of the CDR3 is 18 residues. V was clipped by 0 bases and J by 5 bases, with 20 bases between them. Per the germline V gene, CDR1 is MNHEY and CDR2 is SVGEGT. Written as DNA, the CDR3 is TGTGCCAGCAGTTACTCGAGTAGTTTTGGGGTAGCCCACAATGAGCAGTTCTTC. This sequence encodes CASSYSSSFGVAHNEQFF.